This paragraph covers one TCR beta chain sequence. V dropped 4 bases and J dropped 3; count of bases not matched to a gene: 5. There are 14 residues in the CDR3. CDR1 LGHNA and CDR2 YSLEER come from the germline V gene. Method: immunoSEQ multiplex PCR; TCRdb's copy keeps in-frame clones and lacks some. The repertoire holds about 100,000 clones, roughly 94% seen once, with 0.3% to 0.35% in the top ten. This record belongs to a study of technical replicates of blood from several donors. Sequencing used T cells isolated from PBMCs. The receptor was isolated from a human donor in good health. The J gene is TRBJ2-7, the V gene TRBV4-3, with 8 bases that match TRBD1. The CDR3 reads CASSLRTGLYEQYF. The CDR3 DNA sequence: TGCGCCAGCAGCCTACGGACAGGGCTCTACGAGCAGTACTTC.